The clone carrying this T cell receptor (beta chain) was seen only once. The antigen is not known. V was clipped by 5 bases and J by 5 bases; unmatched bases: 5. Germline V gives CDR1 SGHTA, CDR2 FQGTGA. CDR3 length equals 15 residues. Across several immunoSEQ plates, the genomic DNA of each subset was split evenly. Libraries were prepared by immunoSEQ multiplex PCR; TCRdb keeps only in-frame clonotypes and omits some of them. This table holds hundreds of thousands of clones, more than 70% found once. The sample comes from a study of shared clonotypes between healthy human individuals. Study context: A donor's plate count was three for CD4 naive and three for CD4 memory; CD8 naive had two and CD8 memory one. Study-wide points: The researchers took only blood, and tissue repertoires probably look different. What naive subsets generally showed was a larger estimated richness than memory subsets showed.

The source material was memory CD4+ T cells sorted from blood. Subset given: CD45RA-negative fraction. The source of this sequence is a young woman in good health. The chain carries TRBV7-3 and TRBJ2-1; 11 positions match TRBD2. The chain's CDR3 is CASSPLAGAHNEQFF. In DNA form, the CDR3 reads TGTGCCAGCAGCCCACTAGCGGGAGCGCACAATGAGCAGTTCTTC.